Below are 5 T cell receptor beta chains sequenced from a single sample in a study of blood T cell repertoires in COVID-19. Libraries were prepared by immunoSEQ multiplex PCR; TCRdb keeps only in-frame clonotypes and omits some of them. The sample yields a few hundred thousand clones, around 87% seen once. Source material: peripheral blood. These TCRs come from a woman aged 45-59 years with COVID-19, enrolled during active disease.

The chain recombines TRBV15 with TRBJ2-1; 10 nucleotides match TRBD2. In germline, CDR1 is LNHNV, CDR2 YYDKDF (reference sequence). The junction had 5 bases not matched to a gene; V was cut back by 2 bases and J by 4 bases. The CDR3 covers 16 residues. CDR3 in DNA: TGTGCCACCAGCAGAAGGCTAGCGGGAGTATACAATGAGCAGTTCTTC. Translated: CATSRRLAGVYNEQFF.

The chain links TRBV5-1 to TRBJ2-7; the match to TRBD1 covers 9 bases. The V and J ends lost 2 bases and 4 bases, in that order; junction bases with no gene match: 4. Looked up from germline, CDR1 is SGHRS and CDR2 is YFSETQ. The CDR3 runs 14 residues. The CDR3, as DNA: TGCGCCAGCAGCTTAACCGGGACAGGGTACGAGCAGTACTTC. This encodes CASSLTGTGYEQYF. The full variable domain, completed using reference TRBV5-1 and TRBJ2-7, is KAGVTQTPRYLIKTRGQQVTLSCSPISGHRSVSWYQQTPGQGLQFLFEYFSETQRNKGNFPGRFSGRQFSNSRSEMNVSTLELGDSALYLCASSLTGTGYEQYFGPGTRLTVT.

CDR3 nucleotides: TGTGCCAGTTCCTCAGACAGGGGGGTCTATGGCTACACCTTC. This translates into CASSSDRGVYGYTF. V gene TRBV6-6 combines with J gene TRBJ1-2, with 9 nucleotides matching TRBD1. CDR3 length: 14 residues. The germline gives CDR1 MNHNY, CDR2 SVGAGI (reference sequence). The junction had 9 bases not matched to a gene; V was cut back by 9 bases and J by 4 bases.

CDR3 residues: CASADRGNGNTIYF. Written as DNA, the CDR3 is TGTGCCAGCGCGGACAGGGGGAATGGAAACACCATATATTTT. The rearrangement joins TRBV10-3 to TRBJ1-3; 10 bases are a match to TRBD1. This CDR3 is built from 14 residues. Germline CDR1 is ENHRY and CDR2 is SYGVKD. Losses at the gene ends were 10 bases for V and 3 bases for J; bases not matched to a gene: 6.

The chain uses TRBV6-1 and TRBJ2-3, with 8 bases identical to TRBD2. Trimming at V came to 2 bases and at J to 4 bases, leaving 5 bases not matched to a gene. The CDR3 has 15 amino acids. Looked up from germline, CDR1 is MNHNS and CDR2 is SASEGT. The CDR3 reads CASSESGGWADTQYF. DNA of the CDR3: TGTGCCAGCAGTGAATCGGGAGGGTGGGCAGATACGCAGTATTTT.